This T cell receptor beta chain came from a study of shared clonotypes between healthy human individuals. Study overall: Used for every donor were three CD4 naive, three CD4 memory, two CD8 naive and one CD8 memory plate.

Regarding this clone: What it binds is unknown.

Findings and limits, study-wide: Only blood was sampled, and tissue TCR repertoires likely differ from blood ones. Across a handful of donors, naive CD4 shared around 5%, naive CD8 under 4%, memory CD4 roughly 2.2%, memory CD8 about 0.4%.

The naive CD8 population came from CD45RO-negative cells selected for CCR7, without terminally differentiated effector memory CD45RA+ cells. Adults of Caucasian background living in Nashville, Tennessee made up all donors. The J segment lost 5 bases and the V segment lost 3 bases, leaving 3 bases of the junction unmatched. The germline V gene encodes CDR1 SGDLS and CDR2 YYNGEE. This CDR3 is 13 amino acids long. Sequenced by immunoSEQ multiplex PCR; TCRdb stores in-frame clones only, minus some. The sample contains approximately 2,000,000 clones, 85% to 95% of which appear only once. The source of this sequence is a man younger than 35 in good health. Some clones in this sample may be carry-over from other donors' samples. This chain links TRBV9 with TRBJ2-7; 9 nucleotides line up with TRBD2. The sample taken for sequencing was naive CD8+ T cells from PBMCs. CDR3 nucleotides: TGTGCCAGCAGCGGTAGCGGGAGCAACGAGCAGTACTTC. Its protein product is CASSGSGSNEQYF.